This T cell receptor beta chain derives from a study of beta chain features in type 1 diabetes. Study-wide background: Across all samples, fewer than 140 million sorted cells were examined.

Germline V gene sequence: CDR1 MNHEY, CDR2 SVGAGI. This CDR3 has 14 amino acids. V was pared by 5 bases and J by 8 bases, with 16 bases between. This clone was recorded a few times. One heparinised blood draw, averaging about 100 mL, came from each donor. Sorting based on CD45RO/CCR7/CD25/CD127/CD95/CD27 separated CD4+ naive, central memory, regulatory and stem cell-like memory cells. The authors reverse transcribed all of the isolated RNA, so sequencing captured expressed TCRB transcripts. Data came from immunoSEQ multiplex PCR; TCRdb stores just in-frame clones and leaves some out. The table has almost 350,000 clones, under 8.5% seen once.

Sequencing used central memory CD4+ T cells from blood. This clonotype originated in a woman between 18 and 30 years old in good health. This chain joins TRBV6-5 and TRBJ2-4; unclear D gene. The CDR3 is CASSEGLTWDIQYF. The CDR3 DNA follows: TGTGCCAGCAGTGAAGGCCTAACCTGGGACATTCAGTACTTC.